This T cell receptor (beta chain) derives from a study of beta chain features in type 1 diabetes. Study findings and constraints: In every one of the four CD4+ subsets, TCRB CDR3s were moderately but significantly shorter in Type 1 diabetes patients. Researchers caution that PCR might favor shorter templates, equally among patients and controls.

Central memory, naive, regulatory and stem cell-like memory CD4+ cells were sorted by CD45RO/CCR7/CD25/CD127/CD95/CD27. Each sorted population was over 95% pure. The isolated RNA, all of it, was reverse transcribed, so expressed TCRB transcripts were what got sequenced. Method: immunoSEQ multiplex PCR; TCRdb's copy keeps in-frame clones and lacks some. Of 100,000 to 150,000 clones in the sample, around 16% were seen once. Germline V gene sequence: CDR1 SGHNT, CDR2 YENEEA. This CDR3 spans 15 amino acids. The V segment lost 4 bases and the J segment 3 bases; nucleotides outside the gene matches: 5. About this clone itself: Its antigen remains unknown.

The sequencing input was central memory CD4+ T cells from blood. This chain connects TRBV11-3 to TRBJ2-7; TRBD1 agrees at 11 bases. The receptor was isolated from a man between 18 and 35 years old with type 1 diabetes. This CDR3 reads CASSSQGTGGYEQYF. The DNA for the CDR3 is TGTGCCAGCAGCTCACAGGGGACAGGGGGCTACGAGCAGTACTTC. Supplemented by reference TRBV11-3 and TRBJ2-7, the full variable domain reads EAGVVQSPRYKIIEKKQPVAFWCNPISGHNTLYWYLQNLGQGPELLIRYENEEAVDDSQLPKDRFSAERLKGVDSTLKIQPAELGDSAVYLCASSSQGTGGYEQYFGPGTRLTVT.